Shown below are 24 T cell receptor beta chains from a single sample sequenced in a study of early T cells in non-severe SARS-CoV-2 infection. TCRdb reprocessed the 5' RACE reads via MiXCR and lists one record per CDR3 protein. This sample has tens of thousands of distinct CDR3 sequences, with 5% to 6.5% found just once. Sequencing input: whole blood. All receptors come from an adult who was a healthcare worker with PCR-confirmed SARS-CoV-2 infection or an uninfected control (not recorded which).

This clonotype appeared many times. The gene calls are TRBV12-3 or TRBV12-4 and TRBJ1-2, with D unresolved. Trimming left V 3 bases short and J 5 bases short, with 7 bases between. This CDR3 spans 12 amino acids. The CDR3 nucleotides are TGTGCCAGCAGTTTCGGGAGTTATGGCTACACCTTC. Translating gives CASSFGSYGYTF.

This clonotype was seen at least ten times. The genes are TRBV28 and TRBJ2-7; 10 positions agree with TRBD1. With 5 bases clipped from V and 2 bases from J, the junction kept 12 bases outside the gene matches. Germline CDR1 and CDR2: MDHEN and SYDVKM. This CDR3 has 17 amino acids. In DNA, the CDR3 is TGTGCCAGCAGTCTGATCCATCCCGGGACAGGGGCCTACGAGCAGTACTTC. This translates into CASSLIHPGTGAYEQYF.

This clonotype was picked up a small number of times. The rearrangement joins TRBV29-1 to TRBJ2-3, with 9 bases matching TRBD1. V gave up 8 bases and J gave up 5 bases; unmatched junction bases: 8. The CDR3 consists of 13 residues. The germline V gene encodes CDR1 SQVTM and CDR2 ANQGSEA. DNA for the CDR3: TGCAGCCATGACAGGGGGAGAATAGATACGCAGTATTTT. It translates to CSHDRGRIDTQYF.

This clonotype showed up many times. The genes are TRBV25-1 and TRBJ1-4; tentatively, D is TRBD1 (5 bases). Germline V gene data show CDR1 as MGHDK and CDR2 as SYGVNS. The CDR3 extends over 15 amino acids. V shed 4 bases and J shed 4 bases, with 13 bases lying between them. This CDR3 is CASSGGDAHNEKLFF. Here the CDR3 DNA reads TGTGCCAGCAGTGGGGGGGATGCCCATAATGAAAAACTGTTTTTT.

At least ten counts were recorded for this clonotype. CDR3 DNA: TGTGCCAGCAAGTTGGAGCTTTCTGGCTACACCTTC. Encoded protein: CASKLELSGYTF. The chain employs TRBV2 and TRBJ1-2; D ambiguous. Germline values: CDR1 SNHLY, CDR2 FYNNEI. V lost 7 bases, J lost 7 bases, and 13 bases lay in between. This CDR3 is built from 12 residues.

This clonotype was recorded at least ten times. The chain employs TRBV28 and TRBJ2-5; 8 bases line up with TRBD1. CDR3 length: 14 residues. V was clipped by 5 bases and J by 2 bases; unmatched bases: 4. In germline, CDR1 is MDHEN, CDR2 SYDVKM. In nucleotides, the CDR3 is TGTGCCAGCAGTACTGGACAGGGACAAGAGACCCAGTACTTC. Protein: CASSTGQGQETQYF. Looking up the rest from reference TRBV28 and TRBJ2-5 gives the full variable domain: DVKVTQSSRYLVKRTGEKVFLECVQDMDHENMFWYRQDPGLGLRLIYFSYDVKMKEKGDIPEGYSVSREKKERFSLILESASTNQTSMYLCASSTGQGQETQYFGPGTRLLVL.

This clonotype was recorded many times. The V call is TRBV7-6, the J call TRBJ2-6; TRBD1 aligns across 8 bases. Per the germline V gene, CDR1 is SGHVS and CDR2 is FNYEAQ. Germline trimming cut 5 bases from V and 0 bases from J; bases unmatched to any gene: 6. The CDR3 is 17 residues long. This CDR3 reads CASSTGTGNSGANVLTF. CDR3 in DNA: TGTGCCAGCAGCACCGGGACAGGAAACTCTGGGGCCAACGTCCTGACTTTC.

This clonotype was counted many times. CDR3 DNA: TGCAGTGCTACTAGCGGGAGGGCCGCCTACAATGAGCAGTTCTTC. Its translation is CSATSGRAAYNEQFF. The chain joins TRBV20-1 to TRBJ2-1; 12 nucleotides match TRBD2. V trimming: 4 bases; J trimming: 2 bases; junction bases outside the gene matches: 3. The CDR3 is 15 amino acids. The V gene's germline CDR1 is DFQATT and CDR2 SNEGSKA (reference sequence).

In this sample, this clonotype turned up many times. The chain is built from TRBV25-1 and TRBJ2-5; D possibly corresponds to TRBD2 (7 bases). The CDR3 is 15 amino acids. The V gene's germline CDR1 is MGHDK and CDR2 SYGVNS. V was trimmed by 5 bases and J by 2 bases, leaving 15 bases between them. The chain's CDR3 is CASSRRGRPQETQYF. The CDR3 bases are TGTGCCAGCAGTAGGCGGGGGCGACCGCAAGAGACCCAGTACTTC.

The chain joins TRBV19 to TRBJ1-4; tentatively, D is TRBD1 (5 bases). This CDR3 comprises 16 residues. Germline values: CDR1 LNHDA, CDR2 SQIVND (reference sequence). V was trimmed by 6 bases and J by 0 bases, leaving 14 bases between them. The CDR3 sequence is CASRRGSRATNEKLFF. The CDR3 DNA is TGTGCCAGTAGACGAGGGAGCAGGGCAACTAATGAAAAACTGTTTTTT.

This chain joins TRBV5-6 and TRBJ2-1, with 7 bases matching TRBD2. The CDR3 has 12 residues. V trimming: 3 bases; J trimming: 7 bases; junction bases outside the gene matches: 1. Per germline, CDR1 SGHDT and CDR2 YYEEEE. CDR3: CASSWEGNEQFF. CDR3 in DNA: TGTGCCAGCAGCTGGGAGGGAAATGAGCAGTTCTTC.

This clonotype has ten or more counts. The V and J genes are TRBV9 and TRBJ2-2; D may be TRBD1 (5 bases). This CDR3 region has 14 residues. The germline V gene encodes CDR1 SGDLS and CDR2 YYNGEE. V was trimmed by 6 bases and J by 5 bases, leaving 14 bases between them. The CDR3 reads CASTPQGVTGELFF. CDR3 bases: TGTGCCAGCACCCCCCAAGGGGTAACCGGGGAGCTGTTTTTT.

The chain couples TRBV28 to TRBJ1-5, with D uncertain. This CDR3 has 14 amino acids. Germline values: CDR1 MDHEN, CDR2 SYDVKM. The germline V and J ends were trimmed by 7 bases and 3 bases, with 13 bases remaining between them. CDR3 bases: TGTGCCAGCACCGATGAGCCCCTCAATCAGCCCCAGCATTTT. As protein: CASTDEPLNQPQHF.

This clonotype has at least ten counts. The chain has TRBV28 and TRBJ2-4; possible D gene TRBD1, 6 bases. CDR3 size: 15 residues. V dropped 4 bases and J dropped 7 bases, with 17 bases sitting between them. The germline gives CDR1 MDHEN, CDR2 SYDVKM. The DNA for the CDR3 is TGTGCCAGCAGTTCCCCAAGACAGGTAGCCAACATTCAGTACTTC. Protein sequence: CASSSPRQVANIQYF.

This clonotype was counted a few times. The CDR3, as DNA: TGTGCCAGCAGCTTGGGGGCCAACGCCAAAGAGACCCAGTACTTC. This gives the protein CASSLGANAKETQYF. The chain employs TRBV5-6 and TRBJ2-5; D is ambiguous. This CDR3 contains 15 residues. The germline V and J ends were trimmed by 0 bases and 3 bases, with 12 bases remaining between them. Germline lookup yields CDR1 SGHDT and CDR2 YYEEEE.

This clonotype was counted at least ten times. The chain couples TRBV7-8 to TRBJ1-5, with D possibly matching TRBD1 (5 bases). Deletions cut 6 bases from V and 0 bases from J, with 18 bases between. Germline V CDR1 and CDR2: SGHVS, FQNEAQ. This CDR3 has 17 residues. The DNA for the CDR3 is TGTGCCAGCAGTCTCGGGACGGACTGGTATAGCAATCAGCCCCAGCATTTT. Its protein product is CASSLGTDWYSNQPQHF.

The sample holds many counts of this clonotype. The chain has TRBV20-1 and TRBJ2-1; D unclear. The V and J ends lost 3 bases and 5 bases respectively, with 8 bases between them. Germline values: CDR1 DFQATT, CDR2 SNEGSKA (reference sequence). This CDR3 has 12 residues. CDR3 in amino acids: CSASVIHNEQFF. For the CDR3, the DNA is TGCAGTGCTAGTGTTATTCACAATGAGCAGTTCTTC.

This clonotype came up many times. V gene TRBV18 combines with J gene TRBJ2-7, with D possibly TRBD1 on 6 matching bases. Trimming took off 0 bases at V and 0 bases at J, with 15 bases between the two ends. Germline-derived CDR1 and CDR2 are KGHSH and LQKENI. The CDR3 runs to 17 residues. The CDR3 nucleotides read TGTGCCAGCTCACCACCACCGACAGGCCGTAGCTCCTACGAGCAGTACTTC. Translated, it gives CASSPPPTGRSSYEQYF.

The table lists this clonotype with many counts. V usage is TRBV7-9 and J usage is TRBJ2-5, with 7 nucleotides matching TRBD1. Germline V lookup: CDR1 SEHNR, CDR2 FQNEAQ (reference sequence). The CDR3 runs 14 residues. V lost 9 bases and J lost 5; bases outside the gene matches: 12. DNA of the CDR3: TGTGCCAGTACGGGACAGCTTGGCGTGGAGACCCAGTACTTC. Translated, it gives CASTGQLGVETQYF. The variable domain in full, with the rest retrieved from reference TRBV7-9 and TRBJ2-5, is DTGVSQNPRHKITKRGQNVTFRCDPISEHNRLYWYRQTLGQGPEFLTYFQNEAQLEKSRLLSDRFSAERPKGSFSTLEIQRTEQGDSAMYLCASTGQLGVETQYFGPGTRLLVL.

The rearrangement links TRBV11-2 to TRBJ2-3, with 7 bases that match TRBD1. V shed 4 bases, J shed 5 bases, and the junction held 12 bases outside the gene matches. The CDR3 length is 16 residues. CDR1 SGHAT and CDR2 FQNNGV come from the germline V gene. The CDR3 region is CASSSEATTGRDTQYF. The CDR3 DNA reads as TGTGCCAGCAGCTCGGAGGCAACGACAGGGAGAGATACGCAGTATTTT.

This clonotype was counted ten times or more. The chain employs TRBV27 and TRBJ2-7; the match to TRBD1 covers 7 bases. Germline V gene lookup returns CDR1 MNHEY and CDR2 SMNVEV (reference sequence). CDR3 length: 14 residues. The junction had 8 bases not matched to a gene; V was cut back by 7 bases and J by 2 bases. The CDR3 loop reads CASNRDGTAYEQYF. In nucleotides, the CDR3 is TGTGCCAGCAATAGGGACGGGACAGCCTACGAGCAGTACTTC.

This clonotype came up a few times. This CDR3 is CASSPTGGIEKLFF. The DNA for the CDR3 is TGTGCCAGCAGCCCGACAGGGGGAATTGAAAAACTGTTTTTT. V is TRBV11-2 and J is TRBJ1-4; TRBD1 matches at 9 bases. After removal of 5 bases from V and 7 bases from J, the junction contained 5 bases not matched to a gene. The CDR3 extends over 14 amino acids. Germline V gene sequence: CDR1 SGHAT, CDR2 FQNNGV.

This clonotype has at least ten counts. The chain joins TRBV20-1 to TRBJ2-7; D uncertain. Germline V lookup: CDR1 DFQATT, CDR2 SNEGSKA (reference sequence). V lost 5 bases and J 1 base, leaving 6 bases between the germline ends. The CDR3 length is 11 residues. The CDR3 sequence is CSAYKSYEQYF. The DNA of the CDR3 is TGCAGTGCTTATAAGTCCTACGAGCAGTACTTC.

This clonotype occurred many times. The J gene is TRBJ1-5, the V gene TRBV6-4; the D is unclear. The germline CDR1 and CDR2 sequences are MRHNA and SNTAGT. The CDR3 extends over 13 amino acids. The V gene lost 4 bases and the J gene lost 7 bases, with 11 bases spanning the gap. DNA of the CDR3: TGTGCCAGCAGTGCCGGGTTGGGGCAGCCCCAGCATTTT. Translated, it gives CASSAGLGQPQHF.